These 14 T cell receptor beta chains were all obtained from the same sample, sequenced in a study of a mutant IDH1 vaccine in newly diagnosed glioma. Time point indicated: week 35, safety follow-up. Topical imiquimod accompanied each vaccine dose, which consisted of 300 ug of mutant IDH1 20-mer peptide. Libraries were prepared by immunoSEQ multiplex PCR; TCRdb keeps only in-frame clonotypes and omits some of them. The sample carries around 50,000 clones, 88% recorded once. These TCRs are of unknown antigen specificity. Sequenced here: PBMCs, sampled from a glioma patient whose treatment included an IDH1 peptide vaccine. These receptors were collected from a woman in her thirties or forties with glioma.

The chain recombines TRBV15 with TRBJ1-1, with D possibly matching TRBD1 (5 bases). Trimming took off 0 bases at V and 3 bases at J, with 20 bases between the two ends. This CDR3 is 18 amino acids long. In germline, CDR1 is LNHNV, CDR2 YYDKDF (reference sequence). CDR3 in DNA: TGTGCCACCAGCAGAGAGAGGGGAGGGTCTCTTAGGGACACTGAAGCTTTCTTT. Its protein product is CATSRERGGSLRDTEAFF.

This chain uses TRBV5-6 with TRBJ2-5, with unresolved D. In germline, CDR1 is SGHDT, CDR2 YYEEEE. The germline V and J ends were trimmed by 0 bases and 4 bases, with 10 bases remaining between them. The CDR3 is 14 amino acids. The chain's CDR3 is CASSLGVAAETQYF. DNA of the CDR3: TGTGCCAGCAGCTTGGGGGTAGCCGCAGAGACCCAGTACTTC.

The chain joins TRBV7-2 to TRBJ1-1; no clear D. V lost 2 bases and J 7 bases, leaving 17 bases between the germline ends. The CDR3 has 15 residues. Germline CDR1 and CDR2: SGHTA and FQGNSA. The CDR3 region has the DNA TGTGCCAGCAGCTTATATCTGCGGCCAGCTCATGAAGCTTTCTTT. Encoded protein: CASSLYLRPAHEAFF.

This chain joins TRBV20-1 and TRBJ2-5; D gene uncertain. Per germline, CDR1 DFQATT and CDR2 SNEGSKA (reference sequence). This CDR3 comprises 11 residues. In DNA, the CDR3 is TGCAGCGCAGATACTGGAGAGACCCAGTACTTC. This gives the protein CSADTGETQYF.

This clone was counted once. The chain carries TRBV5-4 and TRBJ2-7, with 9 nucleotides matching TRBD1. CDR3 length equals 15 residues. CDR1 SGHNT and CDR2 YYREEE come from the germline V gene (reference sequence). The V and J ends lost 0 bases and 2 bases, in that order; junction bases with no gene match: 3. The CDR3 sequence is CASSLGDRDPYEQYF. The CDR3 DNA is TGTGCCAGCAGCTTGGGGGACAGGGATCCCTACGAGCAGTACTTC.

This rearrangement joins TRBV2 to TRBJ2-7, with a weak D call TRBD2 (5 bases). The CDR3 consists of 12 residues. CDR1 SNHLY and CDR2 FYNNEI come from the germline V gene. The V gene lost 6 bases and the J gene lost 4 bases, with 10 bases spanning the gap. As DNA, the CDR3 is TGTGCCAGCAGCGGGGAAGGGTACGAGCAGTACTTC. It translates to CASSGEGYEQYF. Full variable domain (rest looked up from reference TRBV2 and TRBJ2-7): EPEVTQTPSHQVTQMGQEVILRCVPISNHLYFYWYRQILGQKVEFLVSFYNNEISEKSEIFDDQFSVERPDGSNFTLKIRSTKLEDSAMYFCASSGEGYEQYFGPGTRLTVT.

J is TRBJ2-5 and V is TRBV7-9; a possible D gene is TRBD2 (6 bases). This CDR3 is 15 amino acids long. CDR1 is SEHNR and CDR2 is FQNEAQ in the germline V gene (reference sequence). Trimming shortened V by 7 bases and J by 5 bases, and 20 bases separated the two germline ends. CDR3 nucleotide sequence: TGTGCCAGCAAGACTCGGGGAACCGGAGGGGAGACCCAGTACTTC. Amino acid sequence: CASKTRGTGGETQYF.

V is TRBV4-1 and J is TRBJ1-2; D may be TRBD1 (5 bases). The CDR3 extends over 14 amino acids. CDR1 and CDR2 (germline): MGHRA, YSYEKL. V shed 1 base and J shed 4 bases, with 10 bases lying between them. CDR3 sequence reads: CASSQVLGTYGYTF. CDR3 coding DNA: TGCGCCAGCAGCCAAGTGTTGGGGACCTATGGCTACACCTTC.

A few counts support this clone. The chain has TRBV4-1 and TRBJ1-1; D is perhaps TRBD1 (6 bases). The germline V gene has CDR1 MGHRA and CDR2 YSYEKL. Trimming pared 1 base from V and 4 bases from J, leaving 13 bases between. The CDR3 has 15 amino acids. The CDR3 sequence is CASSQVGGVPTEAFF. The CDR3 DNA follows: TGCGCCAGCAGCCAAGTTGGGGGCGTCCCCACTGAAGCTTTCTTT.

The chain joins TRBV5-1 to TRBJ2-7; 8 nucleotides align to TRBD1. The germline CDR1 and CDR2 sequences are SGHRS and YFSETQ. After removal of 1 base from V and 2 bases from J, the junction contained 5 bases not matched to a gene. The CDR3 totals 15 residues. DNA of the CDR3: TGCGCCAGCAGCTTGCAGGACAGGGTGGCCTACGAGCAGTACTTC. This codes for CASSLQDRVAYEQYF.

The rearrangement uses TRBV2 and TRBJ2-3; 9 nucleotides match TRBD2. Losses at the gene ends were 3 bases for V and 0 bases for J; bases not matched to a gene: 7. This CDR3 spans 17 amino acids. Per the germline V gene, CDR1 is SNHLY and CDR2 is FYNNEI. The DNA for the CDR3 is TGTGCCAGCAGTGAGGGGGCTAGCGGGGACAGCACAGATACGCAGTATTTT. It translates to CASSEGASGDSTDTQYF.

The chain has TRBV12-5 and TRBJ2-2, with D maybe TRBD2 (5 bases). Germline CDR1 and CDR2: LGHNT and FRNRAP. Between the trimmed V and J ends, which lost 2 bases and 6 bases, there was a span of 7 bases. The CDR3 has 13 amino acids. CDR3 amino acids: CASGLNGAGELFF. The CDR3 DNA sequence: TGTGCTAGTGGTTTGAACGGGGCCGGGGAGCTGTTTTTT.

In nucleotides, the CDR3 is TGTGCCAGCAGTGATCGAGGAGATACGCAGTATTTT. It specifies CASSDRGDTQYF. This chain joins TRBV2 and TRBJ2-3; D gene ambiguous. The germline V gene has CDR1 SNHLY and CDR2 FYNNEI. This CDR3 spans 12 amino acids. Deletions cut 3 bases from V and 5 bases from J, with 6 bases between.

This clone was detected once. V and J are TRBV14 and TRBJ2-1; 11 nucleotides align to TRBD2. V was clipped by 4 bases and J by 8 bases; unmatched bases: 7. Looked up from germline, CDR1 is SGHDN and CDR2 is FVKESK. The CDR3 totals 15 residues. The CDR3 DNA sequence: TGTGCCAGCAGCCCTCTAGCGGGGGGCTCTGATGAGCAGTTCTTC. Translation gives CASSPLAGGSDEQFF.